This T cell receptor (beta chain) was found in a study of response to subunit inactivated influenza vaccine. General study points: Authors suggested few new T cells are recruited by each seasonal influenza vaccination.

To note about this clonotype: The antigen remains unidentified.

Via MiXCR, TCRdb re-called the RT-PCR reads, giving one row per CDR3 protein. The sample yields some 640,000 distinct CDR3 sequences, roughly 14% seen once. The CDR3 spans 19 residues. With 4 bases clipped from V and 2 bases from J, the junction kept 16 bases outside the gene matches. CDR1 LNHDA and CDR2 SQIVND come from the germline V gene (reference sequence). The specimen comprised PBMCs from blood, sampled less than 15 days before vaccination. The V and J genes are TRBV19 and TRBJ2-2; 7 bases agree with TRBD1. The clonotype comes from a man in his forties or fifties who received an inactivated influenza vaccine. The CDR3 region is CASSNPPGQSPRNTGELFF. The CDR3 DNA follows: TGTGCCAGTAGTAACCCACCGGGACAGTCCCCCAGAAACACCGGGGAGCTGTTTTTT.